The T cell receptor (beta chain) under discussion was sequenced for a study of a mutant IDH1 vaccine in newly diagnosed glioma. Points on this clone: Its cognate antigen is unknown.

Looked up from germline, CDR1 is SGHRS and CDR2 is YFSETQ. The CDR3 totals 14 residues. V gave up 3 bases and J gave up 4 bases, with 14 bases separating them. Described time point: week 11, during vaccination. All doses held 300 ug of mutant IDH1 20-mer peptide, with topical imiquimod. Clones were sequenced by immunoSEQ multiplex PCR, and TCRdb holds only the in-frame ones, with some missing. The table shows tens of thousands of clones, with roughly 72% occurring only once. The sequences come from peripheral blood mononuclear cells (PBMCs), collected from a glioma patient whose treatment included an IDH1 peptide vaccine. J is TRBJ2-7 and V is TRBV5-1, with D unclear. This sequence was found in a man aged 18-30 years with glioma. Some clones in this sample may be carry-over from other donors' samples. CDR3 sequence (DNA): TGCGCCAGCAGCTCAGATCCAGTGTGGTACGAGCAGTACTTC. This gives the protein CASSSDPVWYEQYF.